This entry is about one T cell receptor (beta chain). The germline V gene encodes CDR1 LNHDA and CDR2 SQIVND (reference sequence). The V gene lost 4 bases and the J gene lost 4 bases, with 16 bases spanning the gap. The CDR3 has 15 residues. Using immunoSEQ multiplex PCR, the repertoire was profiled, and TCRdb retains in-frame clones only, with some absent. The repertoire holds roughly 140,000 clones, with approximately 83% as singletons. The data belong to a study of blood T cell repertoires in COVID-19. Study information: Sources were T cells, B-cell-depleted T cells, or PBMCs; the material itself was cDNA or gDNA.

Enrollment of patients from Seattle took place during active infection, with longitudinal follow-up. This chain connects TRBV19 to TRBJ1-1, with D maybe TRBD1 (5 bases). This TCR derives from an older woman with COVID-19, enrolled during active disease. Sample: peripheral blood. Written as DNA, the CDR3 is TGTGCCAGTAGTACGCTAAGTGGGGGAGGCACTGAAGCTTTCTTT. It is translated as CASSTLSGGGTEAFF.